This TCR beta chain emerged from a study of shared clonotypes between healthy human individuals (TCRdb year 2020). Regarding the research as a whole: Three men and a couple of women, aged 18 to 49 years, made up the cohort. For each donor, three plates each were used for CD4 naive and CD4 memory, two plates were used for CD8 naive, and one plate was used for CD8 memory. To estimate repertoire size and how much clonotype sharing occurs between individuals, the study deeply sequenced the blood TCR repertoires of several healthy adults. Libraries were prepared and TCR repertoires were sequenced by different laboratories using diverse techniques, in order to increase sequencing depth and limit assay-specific biases. Leukapheresis yielded between about 0.94 and 9.5 billion PBMCs per donor.

TCR CDR3 regions were amplified from genomic DNA by multiplex PCR using the deep immunoSEQ assay. Extracted genomic DNA from each cell subset was distributed evenly across all wells of several immunoSEQ 96-well plates, and each plate was treated as a replicate. For sorted subsets, around 0.2 ug genomic DNA, equal to approximately 30,000 T cell genomes, was loaded into each replicate PCR. Purified libraries were quantified with a Qubit 3.0 fluorometer, sized on a Bioanalyzer 2100, and re-quantified with the KAPA Library Quantification kit. Each immunoSEQ 96-well plate was sequenced on its own single-read 150-cycle Illumina NextSeq 550 flow cell. As for the authors' bioinformatics: Because the immunoSEQ output held only junctional sequences and lacked quality scores, the filtering could not match the filtering applied to full-length reads. Sequences were annotated with PyIR, a Python wrapper for IgBLAST v1.9, and V/J genes and CDR3 were assigned using IMGT germline references. Reads with weak V/J assignments (E-value above 1e-6), missing CDR3, stop codons, out-of-frame junctions, or ambiguous translated residues were removed. V3J clonotypes were defined as sequences sharing the same inferred V gene, J gene, and CDR3 amino acid sequence. To compute the percentage overlap between repertoires, the number of shared unique clonotypes was divided by the size of the smaller repertoire. RTK rarefaction, the Chao1 estimator, and Recon v2.1 estimates of unobserved clonotypes were used to assess repertoire richness. For all TCRbeta clonotypes obtained by the gDNA method from a handful of donors, generation probabilities were computed with OLGA. In TCRdb, the immuneACCESS table is reduced to in-frame sequences with V and J assigned. These tables do not hold every clone; where another copy was compared, an unresolved V gene accounts for under half, and the others remain unexplained. Clone size and the V and J calls come from that table; the DNA yielded D and trimming. This sample holds roughly 2.5 million clones; more than 90% were observed only once. Over 0.12% of the sample is in the top ten clones.

The donors were healthy, HIV-negative adults with no recently reported acute infections or vaccinations. Every donor was a Caucasian adult living in Nashville, Tennessee, USA. CD4+ T cells were enriched through magnetic negative selection, after which naive cells were positively selected on CD45RA and the remaining negative fraction served as the memory subset. Blood was obtained by leukapheresis, after which PBMCs were separated by Ficoll-Histopaque density gradient centrifugation and cryopreserved in liquid nitrogen vapor phase. Purity and quantity of every magnetically sorted T cell population were checked by analytical flow cytometry. Genomic DNA was isolated from each sorted fraction and quantified by UV absorbance on a Nanodrop 2000c. On this clone itself: The antigen it binds to is not known. The record has no base qualities; no much larger clone is one base away.

The CDR1 and CDR2 encoded by the germline V gene are MGHDK and SYGVNS. Unmatched junction bases come to 8, with V trimmed by 1 base and J by 2 bases. Including the terminal cysteine and phenylalanine, the CDR3 comprises 16 residues. The read is trimmed to its CDR3 DNA, 48 bases read in frame from base 1. The full study reports these points: Pairwise subsampling led to the expectation that sequencing depth would affect the degree of clonotype sharing among donors. Because the study included only a small number of donors, the genetic and exposure-history diversity represented was limited. Incomplete sequencing was indicated by rarefaction of sorted-subset datasets, despite the large sequencing depth. Sampling was restricted to blood, and TCR repertoires in tissues likely differ from the TCR repertoires found in blood. Estimated clonotype richness was generally larger for naive than for memory subsets. Sharing across a handful of donors was observed for approximately 4.6% of naive CD4, under 4% of naive CD8, 2.3% of memory CD4, and around 0.4% of memory CD8 clonotypes. Compared with non-shared clonotypes, clonotypes shared by all four sorted-subset donors had higher generation probabilities.

The receptor comes from a man aged 18 to 30 in good health. The rearrangement combines TRBV25-1 with TRBJ2-7; a stretch of 7 junction bases matches TRBD2. Material: naive CD4+ T cells sorted from blood. What the cell subset or site label conveys for this sample: CD45RA+ positively selected. The CDR3: CASSEWPGGSTYEQYF. The bases are TGTGCCAGCAGTGAATGGCCGGGGGGTAGCACCTACGAGCAGTACTTC.